A selection of T cell receptor beta chains follows, all from one sample in a study of OX40 agonist ivuxolimab in advanced cancers. Sequenced by immunoSEQ multiplex PCR; TCRdb stores in-frame clones only, minus some. This sample carries more than 45,000 clones, around 80% of them seen once, and the ten largest clones take around 7%. The sample in question was CD4+ or CD8+ T cells sorted from blood, obtained in a trial of the OX40 agonist ivuxolimab. These receptors all stem from an adult with an advanced solid tumor such as melanoma, head and neck, liver or kidney cancer. Both conserved end residues are part of each CDR3. Some rows have no size entry. The others give once, few or many, or a class for an expanded clone.

J | size | V | CDR3
TRBJ2-7 | - | TRBV7-9 | CASSLGRDRTIGYEQYF
TRBJ2-1 | - | TRBV11-3 | CASSLARLAGGWRYNEQFF
TRBJ2-1 | - | TRBV7-2 | CASSVTSGRADEQFF
TRBJ1-2 | few | TRBV7-2 | CASSLGGTAYGYTF
TRBJ2-3 | - | TRBV7-8 | CASRGREGTDTQYF
TRBJ2-3 | - | TRBV2 | CASSETSGTDTQYF
TRBJ2-2 | few | TRBV19 | CASRGQGAGGELFF
TRBJ1-3 | - | TRBV9 | CASSVAAYDGNTIYF
TRBJ2-7 | few | TRBV29-1 | CSVLAPLLAGGSPYEQYF
TRBJ1-4 | - | TRBV7-2 | CASSLWGTGGEKLFF
TRBJ1-4 | - | TRBV6-1 | CASSELLILYRGSNEKLFF
TRBJ2-5 | - | TRBV14 | CASSQTGTETQYF
TRBJ1-2 | few | TRBV2 | CASSPGGGSYGYTF
TRBJ1-1 | few | TRBV7-8 | CASSLVWGGLHTEAFF
TRBJ1-1 | - | TRBV10-2 | CASSAGDEAFF
TRBJ2-1 | once | TRBV7-2 | CASSLRGGNEQFF
TRBJ1-2 | few | TRBV7-9 | CASSETGSSYGYTF
TRBJ1-1 | - | TRBV7-8 | CASSLTGGRNTEAFF
TRBJ2-5 | - | TRBV7-7 | CASSLGLKETQYF
TRBJ2-1 | - | TRBV20-1 | CSAGRFNEQFF
TRBJ2-3 | - | TRBV7-2 | CASSLVPGTTDTQYF
TRBJ2-2 | once | TRBV6-6 | CASSQNRDRGPGELFF
TRBJ1-5 | - | TRBV6-6 | CASRPPGSSNQPQHF
TRBJ1-1 | - | TRBV2 | CASSQPQNTEAFF
TRBJ1-3 | - | TRBV4-2 | CASSQGYGGARSGNTIYF
TRBJ2-2 | medium-sized | TRBV14 | CASRTETDGELFF
TRBJ1-1 | - | TRBV10-2 | CASRDRSLMNTEAFF
TRBJ2-7 | - | TRBV6-5 | CASSRTSVQYEQYF
TRBJ2-3 | - | TRBV10-3 | CAISDWREETDTQYF
TRBJ2-2 | - | TRBV5-1 | CASSLVALGAGELFF
TRBJ2-1 | - | TRBV7-7 | CASSTGTGADNEQFF
TRBJ2-5 | - | TRBV30 | CAWNRRERETQYF
TRBJ2-7 | - | TRBV27 | CASSVDRPYYSYEQYF
TRBJ1-6 | few | TRBV5-1 | CASSPEGQMNSPLHF
TRBJ2-7 | once | TRBV7-8 | CASSFSGSSSYEQYF
TRBJ2-7 | - | TRBV7-8 | CASRRRELYEQYF
TRBJ2-7 | - | TRBV28 | CASRPTGTRGEQYF
TRBJ2-7 | - | TRBV11-2 | CASSEPKDGKLYEQYF
TRBJ2-2 | - | TRBV7-2 | CASSQLALNTGELFF
TRBJ1-5 | - | TRBV5-8 | CASSLGDTLGQPQHF
TRBJ1-3 | - | TRBV5-4 | CASSQDGAGNTIYF
TRBJ2-7 | - | TRBV30 | CAWTGTNFEQYF
TRBJ2-6 | - | TRBV5-4 | CAIAARGDSGANVLTF
TRBJ2-1 | - | TRBV6-6 | CASSTAGELGDEQFF
TRBJ1-5 | - | TRBV19 | CASRVQGGAQPQHF
TRBJ2-7 | few | TRBV2 | CASSVQGAGEQYF